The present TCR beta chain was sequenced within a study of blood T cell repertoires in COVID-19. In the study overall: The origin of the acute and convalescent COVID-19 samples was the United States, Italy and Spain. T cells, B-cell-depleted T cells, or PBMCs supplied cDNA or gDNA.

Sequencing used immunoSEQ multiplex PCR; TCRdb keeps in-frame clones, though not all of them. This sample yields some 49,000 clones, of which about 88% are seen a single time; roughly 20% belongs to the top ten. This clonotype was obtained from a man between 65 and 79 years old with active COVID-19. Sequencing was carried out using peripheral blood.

Here the CDR3 reads CASRHRDRRNQPQHF. In DNA, the CDR3 is TGTGCCAGCAGACACCGGGACAGGAGGAATCAGCCCCAGCATTTT. This chain connects TRBV28 to TRBJ1-5, with 8 bases lining up with TRBD1. CDR1 and CDR2 (germline): MDHEN, SYDVKM. CDR3 length equals 15 residues. Trimming removed 6 bases from V and 4 bases from J; junction bases left unmatched: 8.